The TCR beta chain under discussion was sequenced for a study of blood T cell repertoires in COVID-19. Whole-study context: The cDNA or gDNA used as material had been derived from T cells, B-cell-depleted T cells, or PBMCs.

In the original processing: Reference gene primer amplification gave estimated nucleated cell counts. Clones were read by immunoSEQ multiplex PCR, and TCRdb kept only the in-frame ones, dropping some. V and J calls and clone size are given by that table; D and trimming were obtained from the DNA. The table records approximately 150,000 clones, 70% to 90% of them present only once. The ends were cut back, 6 bases at V and 5 bases at J, with 14 bases in the middle. The CDR3 consists of 13 residues. Sequences were obtained from peripheral blood. This TCR was sampled from a woman between 50 and 59 years old with acute or convalescent COVID-19. The V call is TRBV12-3 or TRBV12-4, the J call TRBJ2-7; maybe TRBD2 (6 bases). DNA for the CDR3: TGTGCCAGCAGGGGAGGTCGGCTCGACGAGCAGTACTTC. Translated: CASRGGRLDEQYF.